This entry is about one T cell receptor beta chain. This clone was seen a handful of times. This receptor's antigen is unknown. No qualities accompany the bases; no much larger clone lies one base away. The sample is drawn from a study of blood T cell repertoires in COVID-19 (dated by TCRdb to about 2020). With regard to the full study: Collaborator samples came from the United States, Italy and Spain and covered acute and convalescent phases of COVID-19. The prospective study material was composed of cDNA or gDNA derived from T cells, B-cell-depleted T cells, or PBMCs. Deeply sampled blood TCRbeta repertoires from subjects exposed to, actively infected with, or recovered from COVID-19 were included in the dataset. The repertoires were released in a freely available public database intended as a resource for research on the immune response to SARS-CoV-2. The samples were drawn from two sources: the first 160 participants of the ongoing ImmuneRACE study, and 1,254 subjects contributed by 6 global collaborators. The sample metadata nearly always contained a de-identified subject ID, COVID-19 status, age in years and sex. Where HLA class I and class II types were available, the types were taken from metadata supplied by the sample provider, not from assay-based typing.

Enrolling through a virtual design, the prospective study's participants ranged in age from about 18 to 89 years and lived across roughly 23 United States geographic areas. In the prospective study, cohorts were assigned on the basis of participant-reported clinical history obtained from a screening survey and a study questionnaire. Recovered participants in ImmuneRACE Cohort 3 were defined by two consecutive negative NP/OP PCR tests, clearance by a healthcare professional, or resolution of symptoms. Mobile phlebotomists in the prospective study collected whole blood, serum and a nasopharyngeal or oropharyngeal swab from every participant. Over a 2-month period, participants in the prospective study had the option of providing additional blood draws and questionnaires. Blood samples from the prospective study were shipped frozen or at room temperature prior to DNA extraction. Summary of the overall study and its limitations: The amount of clinical and demographic metadata varied by source and participant and was provided uncurated.

The germline V gene yields SGHTA for CDR1 and FQGNSA for CDR2. Reading from cysteine to phenylalanine, the CDR3 counts 16 amino acids. Kept here is only the CDR3 DNA, which spans 48 bases and is read in frame from base 1. Trimming removed 5 bases from V and 5 bases from J; the gene matches leave 9 bases unexplained. TCRbeta CDR3 regions were amplified from genomic DNA using the immunoSEQ Assay, a bias-controlled multiplex PCR. In the authors' own workflow: The number of nucleated cells in each sample was estimated by amplification of reference gene primers within the assay. To quantify the absolute abundance of each unique TCRbeta CDR3 rearrangement, sequence reads were collapsed and filtered. For each sample, productive Simpson clonality was calculated as the square root of Simpson's diversity index across productive rearrangements. The source is immuneACCESS, and TCRdb retained only in-frame sequences with V and J called. Part of the clones is not carried over; for the studies checked, unresolved V genes explain less than half of this, and the remainder is unexplained. The V and J calls and clone size come from that table; D and trimming were worked out from the DNA. The sample table lists a few hundred thousand clones, approximately 90% of them with a count of one. The biggest ten clones account for roughly 9.4% of the sample.

The receptor's source is a woman in her 50s who had recovered from COVID-19. This chain joins TRBV7-2 to TRBJ2-2; TRBD1 lines up with 9 middle nucleotides. Sequencing used PBMCs or T cells enriched from blood (not recorded which). The DNA sequence is given as TGTGCCAGCAGCCCCCCCGCAGGACAGGGGACCGGGGAGCTGTTTTTT. This translates into CASSPPAGQGTGELFF.